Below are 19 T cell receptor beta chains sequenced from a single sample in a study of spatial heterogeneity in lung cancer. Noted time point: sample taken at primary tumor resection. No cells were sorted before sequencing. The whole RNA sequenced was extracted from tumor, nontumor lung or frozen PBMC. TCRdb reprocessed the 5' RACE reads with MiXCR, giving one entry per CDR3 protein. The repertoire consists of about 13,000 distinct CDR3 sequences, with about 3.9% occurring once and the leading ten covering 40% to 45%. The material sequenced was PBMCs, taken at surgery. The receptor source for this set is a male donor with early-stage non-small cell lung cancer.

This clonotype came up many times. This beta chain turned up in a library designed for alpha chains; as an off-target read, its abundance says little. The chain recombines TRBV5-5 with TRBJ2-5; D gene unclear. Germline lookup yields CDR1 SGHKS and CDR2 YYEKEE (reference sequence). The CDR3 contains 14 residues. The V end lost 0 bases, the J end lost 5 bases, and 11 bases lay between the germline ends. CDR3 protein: CASSLEGHGETQYF. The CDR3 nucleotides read TGTGCCAGCAGCTTGGAAGGCCACGGGGAGACCCAGTACTTC.

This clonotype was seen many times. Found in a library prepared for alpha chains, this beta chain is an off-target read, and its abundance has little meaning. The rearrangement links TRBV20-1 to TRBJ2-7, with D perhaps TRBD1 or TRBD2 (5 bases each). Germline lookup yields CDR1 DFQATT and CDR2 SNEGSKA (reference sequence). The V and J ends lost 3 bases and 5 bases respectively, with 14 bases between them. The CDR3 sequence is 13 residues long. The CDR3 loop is CSARARELNEQYF. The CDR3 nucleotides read TGCAGTGCTAGGGCCAGGGAGCTGAACGAGCAGTACTTC.

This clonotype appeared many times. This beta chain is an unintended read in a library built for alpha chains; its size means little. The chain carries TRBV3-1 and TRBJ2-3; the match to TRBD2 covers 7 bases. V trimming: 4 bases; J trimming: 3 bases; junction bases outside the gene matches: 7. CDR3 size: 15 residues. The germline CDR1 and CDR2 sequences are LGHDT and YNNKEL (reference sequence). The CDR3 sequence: CASSPGTTETDTQYF. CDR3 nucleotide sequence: TGTGCCAGCAGCCCCGGGACTACCGAGACAGATACGCAGTATTTT.

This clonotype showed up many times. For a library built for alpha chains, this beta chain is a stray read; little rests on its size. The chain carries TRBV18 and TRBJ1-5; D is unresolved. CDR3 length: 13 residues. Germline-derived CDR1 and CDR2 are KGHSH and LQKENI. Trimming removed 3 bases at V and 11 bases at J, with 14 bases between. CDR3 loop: CASSPGVGRAQHF. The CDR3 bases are TGTGCCAGCTCACCCGGAGTTGGTCGAGCCCAGCATTTT.

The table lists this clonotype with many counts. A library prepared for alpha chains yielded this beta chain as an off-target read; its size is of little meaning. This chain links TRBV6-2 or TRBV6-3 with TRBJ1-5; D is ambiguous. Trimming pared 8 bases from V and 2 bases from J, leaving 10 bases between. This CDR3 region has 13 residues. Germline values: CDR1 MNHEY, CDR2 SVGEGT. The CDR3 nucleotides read TGTGCCAGCGGCCCGGGCGGCAATCAGCCCCAGCATTTT. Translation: CASGPGGNQPQHF.

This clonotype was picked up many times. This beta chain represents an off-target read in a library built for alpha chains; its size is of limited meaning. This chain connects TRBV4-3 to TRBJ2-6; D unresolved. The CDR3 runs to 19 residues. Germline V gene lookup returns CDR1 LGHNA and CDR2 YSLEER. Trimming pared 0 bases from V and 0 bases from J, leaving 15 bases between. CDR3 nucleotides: TGCGCCAGCAGCCAAGATTGGGTTTTCTCAAGCTCTGGGGCCAACGTCCTGACTTTC. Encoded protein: CASSQDWVFSSSGANVLTF.

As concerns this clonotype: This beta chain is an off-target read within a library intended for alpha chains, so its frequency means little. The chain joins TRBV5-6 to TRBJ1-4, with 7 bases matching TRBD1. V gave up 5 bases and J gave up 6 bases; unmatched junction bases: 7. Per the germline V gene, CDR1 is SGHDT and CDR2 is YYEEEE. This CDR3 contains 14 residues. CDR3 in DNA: TGTGCCAGCAGGCGACAGGGCAGGGATGAAAAACTGTTTTTT. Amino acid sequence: CASRRQGRDEKLFF.

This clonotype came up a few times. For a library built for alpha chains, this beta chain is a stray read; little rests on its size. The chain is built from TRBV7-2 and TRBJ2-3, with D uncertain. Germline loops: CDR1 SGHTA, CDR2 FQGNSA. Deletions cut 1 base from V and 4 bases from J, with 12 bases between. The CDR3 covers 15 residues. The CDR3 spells CASSLESAGSDTQYF. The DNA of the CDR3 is TGTGCCAGCAGCTTAGAATCGGCAGGATCAGATACGCAGTATTTT.

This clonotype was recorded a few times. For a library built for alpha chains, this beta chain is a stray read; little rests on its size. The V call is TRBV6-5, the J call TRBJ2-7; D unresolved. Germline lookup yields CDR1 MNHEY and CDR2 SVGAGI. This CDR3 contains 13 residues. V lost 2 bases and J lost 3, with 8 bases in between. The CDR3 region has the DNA TGTGCCAGCAGTTACGGTGGTAACTACGAGCAGTACTTC. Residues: CASSYGGNYEQYF.

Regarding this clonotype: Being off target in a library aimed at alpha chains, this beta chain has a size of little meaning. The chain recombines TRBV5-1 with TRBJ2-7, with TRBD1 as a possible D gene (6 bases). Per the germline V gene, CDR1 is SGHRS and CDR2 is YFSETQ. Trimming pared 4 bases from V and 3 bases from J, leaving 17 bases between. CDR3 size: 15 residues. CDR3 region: CASSRSGQQIYEQYF. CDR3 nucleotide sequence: TGCGCCAGCAGCCGGTCCGGACAGCAGATCTACGAGCAGTACTTC.

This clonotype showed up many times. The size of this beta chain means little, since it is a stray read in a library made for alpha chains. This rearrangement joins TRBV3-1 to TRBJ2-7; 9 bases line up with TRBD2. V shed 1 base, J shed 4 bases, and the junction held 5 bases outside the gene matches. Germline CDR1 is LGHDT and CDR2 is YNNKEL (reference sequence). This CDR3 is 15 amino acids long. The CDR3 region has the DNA TGTGCCAGCAGCCAAGTCGTCGCGGGAGGGTACGAGCAGTACTTC. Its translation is CASSQVVAGGYEQYF.

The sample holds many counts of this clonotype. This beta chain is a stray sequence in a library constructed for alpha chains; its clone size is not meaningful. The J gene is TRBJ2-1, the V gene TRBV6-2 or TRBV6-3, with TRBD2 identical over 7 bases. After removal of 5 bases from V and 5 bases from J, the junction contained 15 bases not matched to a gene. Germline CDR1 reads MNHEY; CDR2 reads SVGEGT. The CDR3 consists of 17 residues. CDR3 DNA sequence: TGTGCCAGCAGTCCCAAACCCAGCGGGATACGAAACAATGAGCAGTTCTTC. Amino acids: CASSPKPSGIRNNEQFF.

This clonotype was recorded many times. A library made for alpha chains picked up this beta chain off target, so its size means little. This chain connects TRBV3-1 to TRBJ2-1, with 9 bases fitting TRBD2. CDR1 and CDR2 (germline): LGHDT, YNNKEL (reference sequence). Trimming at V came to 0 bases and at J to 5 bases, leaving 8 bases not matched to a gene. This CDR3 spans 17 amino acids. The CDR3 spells CASSQDKAGGRHNEQFF. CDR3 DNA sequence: TGTGCCAGCAGCCAAGATAAGGCGGGAGGGCGGCACAATGAGCAGTTCTTC.

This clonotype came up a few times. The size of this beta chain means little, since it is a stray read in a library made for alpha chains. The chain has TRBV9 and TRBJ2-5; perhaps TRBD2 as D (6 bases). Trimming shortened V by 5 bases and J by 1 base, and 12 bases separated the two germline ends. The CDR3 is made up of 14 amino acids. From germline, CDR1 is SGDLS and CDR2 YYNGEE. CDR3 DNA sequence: TGTGCCAGCAGTCCAGCGGGTCCCCAAGAGACCCAGTACTTC. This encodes CASSPAGPQETQYF.

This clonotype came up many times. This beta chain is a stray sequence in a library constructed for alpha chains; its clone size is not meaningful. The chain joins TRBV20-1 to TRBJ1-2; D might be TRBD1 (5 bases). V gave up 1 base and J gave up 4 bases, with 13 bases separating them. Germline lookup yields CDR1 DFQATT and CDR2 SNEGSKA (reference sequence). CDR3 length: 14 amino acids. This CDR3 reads CSARAPGRAYGYTF. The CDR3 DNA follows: TGCAGTGCTAGAGCCCCGGGACGGGCCTATGGCTACACCTTC.

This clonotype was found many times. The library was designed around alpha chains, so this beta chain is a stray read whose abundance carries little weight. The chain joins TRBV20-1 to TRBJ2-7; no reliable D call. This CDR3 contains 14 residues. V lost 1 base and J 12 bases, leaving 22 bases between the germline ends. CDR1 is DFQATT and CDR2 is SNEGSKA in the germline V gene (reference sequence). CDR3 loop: CSARGGRQAWVRYF. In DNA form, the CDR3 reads TGCAGTGCTAGAGGGGGTAGGCAGGCGTGGGTTCGGTACTTC.

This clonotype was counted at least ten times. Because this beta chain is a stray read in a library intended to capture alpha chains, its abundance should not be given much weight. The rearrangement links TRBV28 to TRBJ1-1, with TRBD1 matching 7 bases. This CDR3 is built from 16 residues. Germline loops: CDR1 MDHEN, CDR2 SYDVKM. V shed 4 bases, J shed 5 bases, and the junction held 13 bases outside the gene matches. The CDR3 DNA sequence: TGTGCCAGCAGTTCGAGGTGGATTGGGACAGCTACTGAAGCTTTCTTT. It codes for CASSSRWIGTATEAFF.

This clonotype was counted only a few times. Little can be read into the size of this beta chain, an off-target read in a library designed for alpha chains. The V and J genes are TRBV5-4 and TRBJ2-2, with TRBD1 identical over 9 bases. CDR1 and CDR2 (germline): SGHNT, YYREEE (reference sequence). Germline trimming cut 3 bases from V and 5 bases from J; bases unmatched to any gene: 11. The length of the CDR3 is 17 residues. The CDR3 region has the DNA TGTGCCAGCAGCTCTCCTTCCGGGACAGGGAGGACCGGGGAGCTGTTTTTT. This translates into CASSSPSGTGRTGELFF.

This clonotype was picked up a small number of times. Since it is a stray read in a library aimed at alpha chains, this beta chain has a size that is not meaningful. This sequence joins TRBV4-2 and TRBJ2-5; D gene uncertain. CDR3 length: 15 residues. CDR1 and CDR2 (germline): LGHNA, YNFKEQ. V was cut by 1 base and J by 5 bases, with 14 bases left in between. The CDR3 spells CASSQGAHPQETQYF. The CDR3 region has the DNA TGTGCCAGCAGCCAAGGGGCCCACCCGCAGGAGACCCAGTACTTC.